These 2 T cell receptor beta chains originate from one sample sequenced in a study of blood T cell repertoires in COVID-19. Data came from immunoSEQ multiplex PCR; TCRdb stores just in-frame clones and leaves some out. This table has just over 80,000 clones, around 89% appearing once. The sequencing sample was made of PBMCs or T cells enriched from blood (not recorded which). The receptors originated from a woman aged 45 to 65 with acute COVID-19.

The V call is TRBV7-8, the J call TRBJ1-1; D is perhaps TRBD1 (5 bases). Between the trimmed V and J ends, which lost 5 bases and 4 bases, there was a span of 14 bases. Germline CDR1 is SGHVS and CDR2 is FQNEAQ. This CDR3 has 14 residues. CDR3 protein: CASSPRQGSTEAFF. The DNA of the CDR3 is TGTGCCAGCAGCCCACGGCAGGGAAGCACTGAAGCTTTCTTT. The variable domain in full, with the rest retrieved from reference TRBV7-8 and TRBJ1-1, is GAGVSQSPRYKVAKRGQDVALRCDPISGHVSLFWYQQALGQGPEFLTYFQNEAQLDKSGLPSDRFFAERPEGSVSTLKIQRTQQEDSAVYLCASSPRQGSTEAFFGQGTRLTVV.

The chain uses TRBV25-1 and TRBJ2-6; possible D gene TRBD1, 6 bases. The CDR3 loop spans 16 amino acids. The V end was cut by 2 bases, the J end by 2 bases, with 10 bases between. The germline gives CDR1 MGHDK, CDR2 SYGVNS. Here the CDR3 DNA reads TGTGCCAGCAGTGAAAACACAGGGCCTGGGGCCAACGTCCTGACTTTC. This gives the protein CASSENTGPGANVLTF.